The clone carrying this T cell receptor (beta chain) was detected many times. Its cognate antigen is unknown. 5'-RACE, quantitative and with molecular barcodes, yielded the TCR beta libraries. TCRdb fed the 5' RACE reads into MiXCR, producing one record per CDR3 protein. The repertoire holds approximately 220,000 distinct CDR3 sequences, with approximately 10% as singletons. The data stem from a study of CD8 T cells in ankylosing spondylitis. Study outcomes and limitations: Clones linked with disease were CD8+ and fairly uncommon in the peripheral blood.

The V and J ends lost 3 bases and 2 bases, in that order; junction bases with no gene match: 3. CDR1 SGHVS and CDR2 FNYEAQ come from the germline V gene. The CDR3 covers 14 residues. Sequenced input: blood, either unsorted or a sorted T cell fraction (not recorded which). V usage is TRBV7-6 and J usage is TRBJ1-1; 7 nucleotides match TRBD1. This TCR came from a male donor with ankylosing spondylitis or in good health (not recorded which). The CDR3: CASSFRGGNTEAFF. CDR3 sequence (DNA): TGTGCCAGCAGCTTCAGGGGGGGCAACACTGAAGCTTTCTTT.